Detailed here is one TCR beta chain. The length of the CDR3 is 17 residues. CDR1 and CDR2 (germline): SGDLS, YYNGEE. With 0 bases clipped from V and 4 bases from J, the junction kept 11 bases outside the gene matches. These data belong to a study of cytomegalovirus exposure and HLA in healthy donors. PCR was performed using 60 Vbeta and 13 Jbeta primers. Libraries were prepared by immunoSEQ multiplex PCR; TCRdb keeps only in-frame clonotypes and omits some of them. The data contain 150,000 to 200,000 clones, roughly 76% of them singletons. At sampling all donors were nominally healthy, likely with unrecorded immune exposures.

Source material: PBMCs. The chain links TRBV9 to TRBJ2-3; 7 nucleotides line up with TRBD1. The sequence was collected from a woman in her 50s in good health and CMV-seronegative. The CDR3 region has the DNA TGTGCCAGCAGCGTAGTTGTCAAAGGGGGCCTTTCAGATACGCAGTATTTT. Protein sequence: CASSVVVKGGLSDTQYF. The variable domain in full, completed from reference TRBV9 and TRBJ2-3, reads DSGVTQTPKHLITATGQRVTLRCSPRSGDLSVYWYQQSLDQGLQFLIQYYNGEERAKGNILERFSAQQFPDLHSELNLSSLELGDSALYFCASSVVVKGGLSDTQYFGPGTRLTVL.